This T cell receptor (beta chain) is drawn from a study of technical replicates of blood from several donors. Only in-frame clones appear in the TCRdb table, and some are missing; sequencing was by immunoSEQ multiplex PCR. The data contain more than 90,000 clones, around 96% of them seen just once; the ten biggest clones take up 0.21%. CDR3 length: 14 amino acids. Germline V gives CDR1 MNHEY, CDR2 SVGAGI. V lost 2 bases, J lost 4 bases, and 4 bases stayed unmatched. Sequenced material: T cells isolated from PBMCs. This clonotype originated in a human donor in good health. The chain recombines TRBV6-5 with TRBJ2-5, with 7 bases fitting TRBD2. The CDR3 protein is CASSYAGVGETQYF. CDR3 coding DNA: TGTGCCAGCAGTTACGCGGGGGTGGGAGAGACCCAGTACTTC.